This T cell receptor beta chain was identified during a study of T cells after yellow fever vaccination. This clonotype was found many times. The germline V gene has CDR1 SGHTA and CDR2 FQGNSA. V was clipped by 2 bases and J by 7 bases; unmatched bases: 7. This CDR3 region has 14 residues. TCRdb re-analysed the 5' RACE reads in MiXCR, keeping a single row per CDR3 protein. The table lists around 250,000 distinct CDR3 sequences, less than 8.5% of them singletons. V usage is TRBV7-2 and J usage is TRBJ2-7; TRBD1 aligns across 8 bases. Sequencing was performed on CD4+ T cells sorted from PBMCs, taken 15 days after the yellow fever booster vaccination. The TCR originated in a young man who received the YFV17D yellow fever vaccine. CDR3 protein: CASSLQDRVNEQYF. In DNA form, the CDR3 reads TGTGCCAGCAGCTTACAGGACAGGGTAAATGAGCAGTACTTC.